This T cell receptor (beta chain) was retrieved from a study of blood T cell repertoires in COVID-19. V was clipped by 0 bases and J by 3 bases, with 6 bases between them. Looked up from germline, CDR1 is SQVTM and CDR2 is ANQGSEA. The CDR3 is 12 residues long. Clones were read by immunoSEQ multiplex PCR, and TCRdb kept only the in-frame ones, dropping some. The sample shows about 330,000 clones, about 90% of them seen only once. Sequencing was carried out using PBMCs or T cells enriched from blood (not recorded which). This chain joins TRBV29-1 and TRBJ2-7, with D perhaps matching TRBD2 (5 bases). This sequence was found in a woman aged 25 to 39 who had recovered from COVID-19. CDR3 protein: CSVEDSGYEQYF. CDR3 sequence (DNA): TGCAGCGTTGAAGACAGCGGCTACGAGCAGTACTTC.